This paragraph covers one TCR beta chain sequence. This clone was recorded many times. The antigen this receptor binds is unknown. The read comes to an end 3 residues before the CDR3 does, leaving the germline J gene to fill in the end. These data belong to a study of T cell clonality in common variable immunodeficiency (dated by TCRdb to between 2014 and 2016). What the authors observed across the whole study: Even though DNA input was equal, the average per sample came to 82,000 or so unique sequences for controls compared with 25,000 to 35,000 for CVID samples. Increased TCRbeta clonality was found in CVID subjects compared with healthy controls (t-test p = 0.018), with the increase being most characteristic of about a third of subjects. It was noted by the authors that sequencing of the repertoires of T cell subpopulations would be needed to clarify the cause of the increased clonality in CVID. CVID TCRbeta sequences were reported to have fewer deletions and N-nucleotide insertions and to lack highly modified clones with 13 or more V deletions. Healthy controls shared more TCRbeta clones with each other than CVID subjects shared among themselves (p < 0.0001). Correlations between repertoire features and clinical complications were limited by patient heterogeneity within the CVID cohort.

For sequencing, equivalent amounts of genomic DNA were input from CVID and control samples. For every sample, a 60 bp segment covering the rearranged TCRbeta CDR3 region was amplified and then sequenced. The immunoSEQ assay, a bias-corrected multiplex PCR combined with high-throughput sequencing, was used for TCRbeta amplification. The authors' analysis ran thus. Every unique nucleotide sequence counted as a clone and was annotated with V, D and J genes, copy number and frequency. Sequences were labeled productive if in frame, and non-productive if out of frame or containing stop codons. As previously described, clonality was calculated on the basis of Shannon's entropy. The predicted amino acid sequences of productive clones were used to derive the mean CDR3 Kyte-Doolittle hydropathy. Scaled V gene usage was hierarchically clustered using Manhattan distance and complete linkage with the R hclust function. Sharing of clones by CDR3 amino acid sequence was evaluated through resampling of 12 repertoires per group over 100 rounds. The repertoires were screened for 65 to 75 published EBV-specific TCRbeta sequences and roughly 250 published CMV-specific TCRbeta sequences. After two CVID samples that produced fewer than 10,000 sequences were dropped from the analysis, 35 to 50 CVID repertoires remained. The immuneACCESS repertoire file appears here via TCRdb, limited to in-frame rearrangements. These files lack a portion of the clones; in checked studies, under half of the deficit traces to unresolved V genes, and the cause of the others is not known. D and trimming come from the DNA, and the V and J calls and clone size come from that table. The sample records 30,000 to 40,000 clones, none occurring a single time. The ten largest clones take up 9.5% of the sample.

The germline V end is reduced by 8 bases and the J end by 3 bases; junction bases left unmatched: 3. The CDR3, cysteine through phenylalanine, is 16 amino acids long. Only the CDR3 bases that were read are kept: 39 of them, in frame from base 1. Looking up the germline V gene yields CDR1 SNHLY and CDR2 FYNNEI. Predominantly Caucasian heritage was noted among both the CVID patients and the healthy controls. Heparinized peripheral whole blood samples of about 4.5 to 8 ml were collected from each donor. Genomic DNA from adults with common variable immune deficiency (CVID) and from healthy adult controls was used for sequencing of TCRbeta CDR3 repertoires. The control group comprised approximately 22 healthy adult volunteers, around 12 female and 10 male, aged roughly 20 to 75 years with a mean age of around 37. Diluted blood was density-centrifuged over Hypaque 1077 or Ficoll-Paque to isolate peripheral blood mononuclear cells. Genomic DNA was extracted from unsorted mononuclear cells by Qiagen column purification or by a centrifugation-based method.

Source material: peripheral blood mononuclear cells. The clonotype comes from a person between 18 and 75 years old in good health. The chain employs TRBV2 and TRBJ2-6, with 14 central nucleotides matching TRBD2. CDR3 DNA (partial): TGTGCCAGCCGACTAGCGGGAGGGAATGGGGCCAACGTC. This yields the protein CASRLAGGNGANV. Given in full, the CDR3 is CASRLAGGNGANVLTF.